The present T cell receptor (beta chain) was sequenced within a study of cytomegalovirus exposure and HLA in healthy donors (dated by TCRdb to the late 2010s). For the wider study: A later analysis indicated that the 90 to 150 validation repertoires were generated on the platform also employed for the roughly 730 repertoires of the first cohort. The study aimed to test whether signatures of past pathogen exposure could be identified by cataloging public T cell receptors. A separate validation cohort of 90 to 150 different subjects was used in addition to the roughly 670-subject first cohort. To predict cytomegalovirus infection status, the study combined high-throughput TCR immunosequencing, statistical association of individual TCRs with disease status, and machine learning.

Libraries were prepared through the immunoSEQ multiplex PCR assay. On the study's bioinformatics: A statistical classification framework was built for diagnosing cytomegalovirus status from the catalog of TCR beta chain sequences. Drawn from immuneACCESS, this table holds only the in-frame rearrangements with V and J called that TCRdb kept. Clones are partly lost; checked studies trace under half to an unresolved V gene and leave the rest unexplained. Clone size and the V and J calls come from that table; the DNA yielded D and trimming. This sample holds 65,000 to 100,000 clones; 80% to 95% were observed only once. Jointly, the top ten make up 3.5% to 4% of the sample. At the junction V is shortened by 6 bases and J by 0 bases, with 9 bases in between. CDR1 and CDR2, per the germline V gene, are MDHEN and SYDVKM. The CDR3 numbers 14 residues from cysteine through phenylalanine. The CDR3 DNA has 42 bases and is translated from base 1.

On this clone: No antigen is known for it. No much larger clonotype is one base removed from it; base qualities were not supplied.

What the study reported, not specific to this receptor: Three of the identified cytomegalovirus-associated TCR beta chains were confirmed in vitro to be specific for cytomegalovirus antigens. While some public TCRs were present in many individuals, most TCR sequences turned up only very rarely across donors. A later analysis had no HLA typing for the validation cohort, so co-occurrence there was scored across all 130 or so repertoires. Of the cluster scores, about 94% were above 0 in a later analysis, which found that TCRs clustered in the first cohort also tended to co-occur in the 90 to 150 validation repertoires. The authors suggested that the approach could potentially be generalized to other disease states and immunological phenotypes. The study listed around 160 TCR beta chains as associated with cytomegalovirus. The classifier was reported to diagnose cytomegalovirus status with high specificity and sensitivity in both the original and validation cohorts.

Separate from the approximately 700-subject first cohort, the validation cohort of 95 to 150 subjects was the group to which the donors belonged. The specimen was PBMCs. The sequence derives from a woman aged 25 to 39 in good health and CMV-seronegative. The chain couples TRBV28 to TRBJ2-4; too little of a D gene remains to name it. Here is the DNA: TGTGCCAGCAGCTACTTGTTAGCCAAAAACATTCAGTACTTC. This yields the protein CASSYLLAKNIQYF.